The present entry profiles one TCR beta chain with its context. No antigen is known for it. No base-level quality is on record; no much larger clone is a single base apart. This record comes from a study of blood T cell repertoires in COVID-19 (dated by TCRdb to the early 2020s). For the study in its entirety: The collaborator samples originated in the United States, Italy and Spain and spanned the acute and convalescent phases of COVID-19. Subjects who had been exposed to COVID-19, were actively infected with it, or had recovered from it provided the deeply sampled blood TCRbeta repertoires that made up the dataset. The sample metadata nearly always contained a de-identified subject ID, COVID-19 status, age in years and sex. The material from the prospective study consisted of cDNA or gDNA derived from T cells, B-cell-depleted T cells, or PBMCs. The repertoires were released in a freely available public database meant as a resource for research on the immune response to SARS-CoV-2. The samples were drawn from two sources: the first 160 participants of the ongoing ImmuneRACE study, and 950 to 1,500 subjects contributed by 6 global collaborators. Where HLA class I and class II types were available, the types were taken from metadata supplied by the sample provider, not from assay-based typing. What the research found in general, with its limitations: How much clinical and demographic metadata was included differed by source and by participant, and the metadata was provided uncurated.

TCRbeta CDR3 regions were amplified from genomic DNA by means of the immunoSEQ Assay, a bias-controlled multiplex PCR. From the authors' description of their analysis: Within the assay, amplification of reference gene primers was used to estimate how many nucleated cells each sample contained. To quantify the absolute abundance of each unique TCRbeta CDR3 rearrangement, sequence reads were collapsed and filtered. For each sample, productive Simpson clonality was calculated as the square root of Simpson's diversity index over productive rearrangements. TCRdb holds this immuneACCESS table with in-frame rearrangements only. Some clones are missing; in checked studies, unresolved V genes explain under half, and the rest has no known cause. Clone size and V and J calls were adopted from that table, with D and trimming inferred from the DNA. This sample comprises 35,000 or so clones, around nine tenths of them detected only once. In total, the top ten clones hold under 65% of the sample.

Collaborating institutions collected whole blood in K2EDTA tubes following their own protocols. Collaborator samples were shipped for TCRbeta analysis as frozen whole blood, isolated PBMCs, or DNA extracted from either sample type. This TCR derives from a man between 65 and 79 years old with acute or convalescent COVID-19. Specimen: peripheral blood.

The DNA sequence follows: TGTGCGGGTGGGGCCCCCCCTGGAAACACCATATATTTT. This translates into CAGGAPPGNTIYF. The sequence links TRBV7-9 to TRBJ1-3; TRBD1 could be the D gene, as 5 bases match. The CDR3 covers 13 residues, taking in both the cysteine and the phenylalanine. Here the CDR3 DNA is all that survives: 39 bases in frame from base 1. The germline V gene encodes CDR1 SEHNR and CDR2 FQNEAQ (reference sequence).